The sequence of this T cell receptor (beta chain) was determined in a study of cytomegalovirus exposure and HLA in healthy donors. Study in general: The same platform was used for the 110 or so validation repertoires and the roughly 730 first-cohort repertoires, a later analysis reported.

Findings and limits, study-wide: In vitro confirmation showed a few CMV-associated chains to be CMV antigen specific. First-cohort TCR clusters were later found to tend to co-occur in the approximately 120 validation repertoires. Altogether, some 170 TCR beta chains were recorded as cytomegalovirus-associated.

Clones were sequenced by immunoSEQ multiplex PCR, and TCRdb holds only the in-frame ones, with some missing. The sample consists of more than 200,000 clones, 87% of them appearing once. CDR1 and CDR2 (germline): SNHLY, FYNNEI. Trimming stripped 5 bases from V and 2 bases from J, with 9 bases between. The CDR3 has 14 amino acids. On this clone: As yet, its antigen is unknown.

J is TRBJ1-4 and V is TRBV2, with TRBD1 as a possible D gene (5 bases). Sequenced input: PBMCs. The sequence derives from a man aged 18-30 years in good health and CMV-seropositive. The CDR3 here is CASSTGPTNEKLFF. CDR3 DNA: TGTGCCAGCAGTACAGGCCCGACTAATGAAAAACTGTTTTTT.